This T cell receptor beta chain appears in the sequencing data of a study of T cell repertoires and Cas9 in healthy adults. The protocol was immunoSEQ multiplex PCR, while the TCRdb copy is restricted to in-frame clones and leaves out a portion. Found here are about 14,000 clones, roughly 87% of them singletons; the top ten hold 1.5%. The CDR3 totals 15 residues. V dropped 4 bases and J dropped 5; count of bases not matched to a gene: 10. Per germline, CDR1 SGHNT and CDR2 YYREEE (reference sequence). The rearrangement links TRBV5-4 to TRBJ2-3; TRBD2 matches at 7 bases. Sequenced: Tregs (CD4+, CD25+, CD127-, CD137-, CD154-) from PBMCs; culture status not recorded. The source is a human donor in good health. The CDR3 DNA reads TGTGCCAGCAGCATGAGACTAGCTGGTATAGATACGCAGTATTTT. Its translation is CASSMRLAGIDTQYF.